This TCR beta chain derives from a study of blood T cell repertoires in COVID-19 (dated by TCRdb to 2019 to 2021). Concerning the study at large: Collaborator samples came from the United States, Italy and Spain and covered acute and convalescent phases of COVID-19. The samples were drawn from two sources: the first 160 participants of the ongoing ImmuneRACE study, and over 950 subjects contributed by 6 global collaborators. The sample metadata nearly always contained a de-identified subject ID, COVID-19 status, age in years and sex. Subjects who had been exposed to COVID-19, were actively infected with it, or had recovered from it provided the deeply sampled blood TCRbeta repertoires that made up the dataset. A freely available public database, intended as a resource for researchers studying the immune response to SARS-CoV-2, is where the repertoires were released. Where available, HLA class I and class II types were obtained from metadata supplied by the sample provider rather than from assay-based typing. The prospective study material was composed of cDNA or gDNA derived from T cells, B-cell-depleted T cells, or PBMCs. The paper's findings and limits, for the study overall: The amount of clinical and demographic metadata varied by source and participant and was provided uncurated.

To note about this clone: There is no known antigen for this receptor. One base away there is no much larger clone; base qualities are not given.

The immunoSEQ Assay, a bias-controlled multiplex PCR, was used to amplify TCRbeta CDR3 regions from genomic DNA. In the authors' own workflow: Nucleated cell counts per sample were estimated from amplification of reference gene primers within the assay. To quantify the absolute abundance of each unique TCRbeta CDR3 rearrangement, sequence reads were collapsed and filtered. Productive Simpson clonality was computed per sample as the square root of Simpson's diversity index over productive rearrangements. This immuneACCESS table, as held by TCRdb, lists in-frame sequences with V and J called but not all clones. Of the missing ones, under half trace to an unresolved V gene in checked studies; the others have no known cause. V and J calls and clone size come straight from that table; D and trimming were deduced from the DNA. The table for this sample lists about 180,000 clones; about four fifths of them were counted only once. Clones ranked in the top ten supply about 8.3% of the sample.

One collaborating source in Seattle enrolled patients during active infection and followed them longitudinally through the course of disease. Collaborating institutions collected whole blood in K2EDTA tubes following their own protocols. For TCRbeta analysis, collaborators shipped samples as frozen whole blood, isolated PBMCs, or DNA extracted from either of those sample types. The CDR3 runs 17 amino acids, cysteine and phenylalanine included. Kept here is only the CDR3 DNA, which spans 51 bases and is read in frame from base 1. From a lookup of the germline V gene (reference sequence), CDR1 and CDR2 are LNHDA and SQIVND. The junction shows trimming of 3 bases on V and 6 bases on J, and the gene matches do not reach 12 bases of it.

This sequence was found in a woman aged 70-85 years with COVID-19, enrolled during active disease. The chain links TRBV19 with TRBJ2-7, with TRBD2 matching 12 junction bases. Sequencing was carried out using peripheral blood. The CDR3 region: CASSMTSGRNSAGEQYF. Here is the DNA: TGTGCCAGTAGTATGACTAGCGGGAGAAATTCTGCGGGCGAGCAGTACTTC.